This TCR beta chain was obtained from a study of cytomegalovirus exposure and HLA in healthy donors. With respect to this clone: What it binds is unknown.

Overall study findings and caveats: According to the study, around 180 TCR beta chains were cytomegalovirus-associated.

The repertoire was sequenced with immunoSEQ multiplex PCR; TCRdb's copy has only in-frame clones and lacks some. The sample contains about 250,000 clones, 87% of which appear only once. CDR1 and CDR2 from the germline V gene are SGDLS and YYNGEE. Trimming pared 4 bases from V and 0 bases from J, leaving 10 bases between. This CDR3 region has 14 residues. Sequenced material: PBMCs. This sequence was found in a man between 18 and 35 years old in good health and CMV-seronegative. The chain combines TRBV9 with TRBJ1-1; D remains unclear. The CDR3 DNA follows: TGTGCCAGCAGCAAACTATCCCTGAACACTGAAGCTTTCTTT. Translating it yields CASSKLSLNTEAFF. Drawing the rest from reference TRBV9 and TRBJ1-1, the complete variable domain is DSGVTQTPKHLITATGQRVTLRCSPRSGDLSVYWYQQSLDQGLQFLIQYYNGEERAKGNILERFSAQQFPDLHSELNLSSLELGDSALYFCASSKLSLNTEAFFGQGTRLTVV.